The source of this TCR beta chain is a study of blood T cells in healthy people across ages. Study-level findings and limits: Samples with more naive T cells showed higher observed beta diversity.

The individuals who served as donors were healthy Caucasians living in Russia, aged roughly 6 to 100. A J-beta primer mix and a sample-barcoded 5' primer were used in a second PCR of about 7 to 12 cycles. A 12-random-nucleotide template-switch adaptor tagged each cDNA molecule. TCRdb recomputed calls from the 5' RACE reads with MiXCR, one row per CDR3 protein. There are 650,000 to 900,000 distinct CDR3 sequences in the sample; roughly 60% occur only once, and about a quarter lies in the top ten. This clonotype was seen only once. No antigen is known for it. The sequencing input was blood. The clonotype originates from a man younger than 45 in good health.

The CDR3 nucleotides are TGTGCCAGCAGCTTCGGGACAGGAGGCGAGACCCAGTTCTTC. Translating it yields CASSFGTGGETQFF. The chain joins TRBV7-9 to TRBJ2-1; 8 nucleotides agree with TRBD1. Germline V CDR1 and CDR2: SEHNR, FQNEAQ (reference sequence). The CDR3 contains 14 residues. Trimming cost V 3 bases and J 13 bases; bases outside gene matches: 11. The whole variable domain, filled in from reference TRBV7-9 and TRBJ2-1, reads DTGVSQNPRHKITKRGQNVTFRCDPISEHNRLYWYRQTLGQGPEFLTYFQNEAQLEKSRLLSDRFSAERPKGSFSTLEIQRTEQGDSAMYLCASSFGTGGETQFFGPGTRLTVL.